The 13 T cell receptor beta chains presented below share a single source sample, sequenced in a study of cytomegalovirus exposure and HLA in healthy donors. Primers included in the PCR were 60 Vbeta and 13 Jbeta primers. TCRdb's table, derived via immunoSEQ multiplex PCR, lists solely in-frame clones and lacks some. Altogether about 150,000 clones are present, around three quarters being singletons, with the ten largest covering approximately 6.2%. Sample: PBMCs. These receptors came from a man between 40 and 49 years old in good health and CMV-seropositive.

This clone appeared a single time. The gene calls are TRBV9 and TRBJ2-2, with 8 bases fitting TRBD2. Unmatched junction bases numbered 4, after V lost 3 bases and J lost 0 bases. The CDR3 sequence is 16 residues long. In germline, CDR1 is SGDLS, CDR2 YYNGEE. CDR3 sequence: CASSAGTRANTGELFF. CDR3 coding DNA: TGTGCCAGCAGCGCCGGGACTAGGGCGAACACCGGGGAGCTGTTTTTT.

The V and J genes are TRBV5-1 and TRBJ2-1; 14 bases match TRBD2. The CDR3 is 17 residues long. The germline CDR1 and CDR2 sequences are SGHRS and YFSETQ. V gave up 4 bases and J gave up 5 bases; unmatched junction bases: 8. The CDR3 sequence is CASSPGLAGGLHNEQFF. CDR3 coding DNA: TGCGCCAGCAGCCCCGGACTAGCGGGGGGCCTCCACAATGAGCAGTTCTTC.

J is TRBJ1-1 and V is TRBV7-2; D is undetermined. Germline V gene data show CDR1 as SGHTA and CDR2 as FQGNSA. The length of the CDR3 is 14 residues. With 1 base removed from V and 5 bases from J, the gap between germline ends came to 11 bases. Written as DNA, the CDR3 is TGTGCCAGCAGCTTAGAATCGGGAAGGACTGAAGCTTTCTTT. It yields the protein CASSLESGRTEAFF.

The chain carries TRBV30 and TRBJ2-3; D gene ambiguous. V lost 4 bases and J 4 bases, leaving 9 bases between the germline ends. CDR1 and CDR2 from the germline V gene are GTSNPN and SVGIG (reference sequence). The CDR3 runs to 12 residues. The CDR3 region has the DNA TGTGCCTGGATTCCGGTGGCAGATACGCAGTATTTT. Encoded protein: CAWIPVADTQYF.

The chain is built from TRBV28 and TRBJ1-2, with D possibly matching TRBD1 (6 bases). CDR1 and CDR2 from the germline V gene are MDHEN and SYDVKM. Trimming stripped 6 bases from V and 8 bases from J, with 22 bases between. The CDR3 loop spans 15 amino acids. CDR3 DNA: TGTGCCAGCAGCCCGAGGACAGCGAAGGGATTAGGCTACACCTTC. The encoded protein is CASSPRTAKGLGYTF.

The sample holds a few counts of this clone. The CDR3, as DNA: TGTGCCAGCTCACCACAGGGGACAGGAGGTGAAAAACTGTTTTTT. This translates into CASSPQGTGGEKLFF. This chain joins TRBV18 and TRBJ1-4, with TRBD1 matching 8 bases. The CDR3 contains 15 residues. The V gene's germline CDR1 is KGHSH and CDR2 LQKENI. Trimming removed 1 base from V and 7 bases from J; junction bases left unmatched: 5.

This clone was observed a few times. The chain combines TRBV28 with TRBJ1-2; D is unclear. The CDR3 length is 14 residues. The V end lost 3 bases, the J end lost 3 bases, and 11 bases lay between the germline ends. CDR1 MDHEN and CDR2 SYDVKM come from the germline V gene. DNA for the CDR3: TGTGCCAGCAGTTTTGGGCAGGCCGACTATGGCTACACCTTC. Encoded protein: CASSFGQADYGYTF.

This clone has a single count. The CDR3 sequence is CASSLVANTDTQYF. CDR3 DNA: TGTGCCAGCAGCTTGGTAGCCAACACAGATACGCAGTATTTT. The chain is built from TRBV5-6 and TRBJ2-3, with D unclear. V lost 0 bases and J 2 bases, leaving 7 bases between the germline ends. Germline assignment: CDR1 SGHDT and CDR2 YYEEEE. The CDR3 is 14 amino acids.

The J gene is TRBJ1-5, the V gene TRBV6-6; 7 nucleotides match TRBD1. The CDR3 extends over 13 amino acids. The germline CDR1 and CDR2 sequences are MNHNY and SVGAGI (reference sequence). The V and J ends lost 7 bases and 4 bases, in that order; junction bases with no gene match: 4. This CDR3 reads CASTGQPNQPQHF. The CDR3 region has the DNA TGTGCCAGCACGGGACAGCCTAATCAGCCCCAGCATTTT.

This sequence joins TRBV19 and TRBJ2-7; 8 nucleotides match TRBD2. From germline, CDR1 is LNHDA and CDR2 SQIVND (reference sequence). The length of the CDR3 is 13 residues. After removal of 6 bases from V and 2 bases from J, the junction contained 3 bases not matched to a gene. CDR3 region: CASRNSGTYEQYF. The CDR3 DNA reads TGTGCCAGTAGGAATAGCGGGACCTACGAGCAGTACTTC.

This chain uses TRBV30 with TRBJ2-5, with 8 bases that match TRBD2. The J call may be mistaken, given a closer DNA end match to TRBJ2-7. CDR3 length equals 14 residues. From germline, CDR1 is GTSNPN and CDR2 SVGIG (reference sequence). The CDR3 nucleotides read TGTGCCTGGAACCCGGGAGGGGGGGCCTCCGAGCAGTACTTC. Translation: CAWNPGGGASEQYF.

This clone was detected a few times. The CDR3 protein is CASSFTGNSPLHF. The CDR3 coding sequence is TGTGCCAGCAGTTTCACAGGGAATTCACCCCTCCACTTT. This rearrangement joins TRBV6-1 to TRBJ1-6; possible D gene TRBD1, 6 bases. The CDR3 totals 13 residues. Trimming left V 5 bases short and J 7 bases short, with 9 bases between. Germline CDR1 reads MNHNS; CDR2 reads SASEGT.

This chain uses TRBV12-1 with TRBJ2-2; the table calls TRBD1, which could not be checked here. TRBV12-1 is an annotated pseudogene. This CDR3 has 16 residues. CDR3 in DNA: TGTGCCAGAGTACTAACCCGCCACAGGTACACCGGGGAGCTGTTTTTT. It is translated as CARVLTRHRYTGELFF.